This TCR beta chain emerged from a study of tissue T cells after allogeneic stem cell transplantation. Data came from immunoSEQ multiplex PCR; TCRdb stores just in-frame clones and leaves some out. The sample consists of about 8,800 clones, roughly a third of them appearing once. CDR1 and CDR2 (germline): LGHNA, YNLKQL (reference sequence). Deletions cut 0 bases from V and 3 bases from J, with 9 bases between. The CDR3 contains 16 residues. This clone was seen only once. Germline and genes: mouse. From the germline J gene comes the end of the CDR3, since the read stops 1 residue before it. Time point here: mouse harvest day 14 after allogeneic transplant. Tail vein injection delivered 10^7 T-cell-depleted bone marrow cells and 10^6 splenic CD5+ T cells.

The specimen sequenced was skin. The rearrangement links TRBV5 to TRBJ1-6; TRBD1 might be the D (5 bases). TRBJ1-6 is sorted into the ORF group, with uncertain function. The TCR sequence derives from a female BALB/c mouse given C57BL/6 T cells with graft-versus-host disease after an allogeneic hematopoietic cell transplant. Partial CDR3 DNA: TGTGCCAGCAGCCAAGACGAGACAGACTATAATTCGCCCCTCTAC. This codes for CASSQDETDYNSPLY. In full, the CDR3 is CASSQDETDYNSPLYF.